The clone carrying this TCR beta chain showed up just a few times. The source of the sample is a study of patients and donors after allogeneic stem cell transplantation. This CDR3 is built from 17 residues. With 0 bases clipped from V and 3 bases from J, the junction kept 9 bases outside the gene matches. The V gene's germline CDR1 is SGDLS and CDR2 YYNGEE. TCRdb re-called the RT-PCR reads through MiXCR, storing one row per CDR3 protein. The sample includes approximately 160,000 distinct CDR3 sequences, around 30% seen only once; the top ten take 2.5% to 3.5%. This chain joins TRBV9 and TRBJ2-4, with 7 positions matching TRBD1. The specimen was blood, either unsorted or a sorted T cell fraction (not recorded which). The clonotype comes from a human donor who was either an allogeneic HSCT recipient or a stem cell or donor lymphocyte infusion donor (not recorded which). It is not recorded whose cells these are; they may come from a transplant donor. This chain's CDR3 is CASSVGGGRLVKNIQYF. The CDR3 bases are TGTGCCAGCAGCGTAGGAGGGGGCCGGCTCGTCAAAAACATTCAGTACTTC. The full variable domain, rest sourced from reference TRBV9 and TRBJ2-4, is DSGVTQTPKHLITATGQRVTLRCSPRSGDLSVYWYQQSLDQGLQFLIQYYNGEERAKGNILERFSAQQFPDLHSELNLSSLELGDSALYFCASSVGGGRLVKNIQYFGAGTRLSVL.